This T cell receptor beta chain was identified during a study of neurological immune-mediated disorders. Germline assignment: CDR1 DFQATT and CDR2 SNEGSKA (reference sequence). Trimming removed 0 bases from V and 3 bases from J, with 12 bases in between. The CDR3 sequence is 15 residues long. Regarding time point: longitudinal time-point 2. PBMCs stored at -80 C, 2 million in total, were the source of the unsorted libraries. This clonotype was found many times. 5'RACE with 10-nucleotide random UMIs generated the cDNA. A single record per CDR3 protein comes from TCRdb applying MiXCR to the 5' RACE reads. The sample has 65,000 to 85,000 distinct CDR3 sequences; approximately 5.8% are singletons.

Sequenced: PBMCs. The receptor was isolated from a woman aged 60-70 years with multiple sclerosis. This chain uses TRBV20-1 with TRBJ1-3; D remains ambiguous. The CDR3 sequence: CSARDEMGYGNTIYF. In DNA form, the CDR3 reads TGCAGTGCTAGAGATGAAATGGGGTATGGAAACACCATATATTTT.